These T cell receptor beta chains were read from a single sample in a study of cytomegalovirus exposure and HLA in healthy donors. Assay: immunoSEQ multiplex PCR; the TCRdb copy retains only in-frame clones and omits some. The repertoire consists of about 160,000 clones, with approximately 84% occurring once and the leading ten covering more than 2%. Sequencing input: PBMCs. The receptors derive from a man younger than 35 in good health and CMV-seropositive. Each CDR3 is given with its conserved first and last residue. The order of the fields is CDR3 length, clone size, V gene, J gene, D gene, CDR3 DNA, CDR3 protein. A D gene is named only where the DNA matches it firmly. Where a row states a size, it is once, few, many or the class of an expanded clone; other rows omit it.

CDR3 length: 15; clone size: .; V gene: TRBV5-1; J gene: TRBJ2-7; D gene: TRBD1; CDR3 DNA: TGCGCCAGCAGCCCCCGACAGGGGACCACCTACGAGCAGTACTTC; CDR3 protein: CASSPRQGTTYEQYF
CDR3 length: 13; clone size: .; V gene: TRBV5-1; J gene: TRBJ2-7; D gene: .; CDR3 DNA: TGCGCCAGCAGCTTGACAGGGCCCTACGAGCAGTACTTC; CDR3 protein: CASSLTGPYEQYF
CDR3 length: 15; clone size: .; V gene: TRBV11-3; J gene: TRBJ1-4; D gene: .; CDR3 DNA: TGTGCCAGCAGCTACCGACAGACAACTAATGAAAAACTGTTTTTT; CDR3 protein: CASSYRQTTNEKLFF
CDR3 length: 14; clone size: .; V gene: TRBV19; J gene: TRBJ1-5; D gene: .; CDR3 DNA: TGTGCCAGTAGTATCTCCGGAGGCAATCAGCCCCAGCATTTT; CDR3 protein: CASSISGGNQPQHF
CDR3 length: 15; clone size: .; V gene: TRBV4-3; J gene: TRBJ2-2; D gene: TRBD2; CDR3 DNA: TGCGCCAGCAGCCAAGGTCTAGCGGACACCGGGGAGCTGTTTTTT; CDR3 protein: CASSQGLADTGELFF
CDR3 length: 19; clone size: .; V gene: TRBV5-1; J gene: TRBJ2-6; D gene: TRBD1; CDR3 DNA: TGCGCCAGCAGCCCGGGATCGGGACAGGGAATCTCTGGGGCCAACGGCCTGACTTTC; CDR3 protein: CASSPGSGQGISGANGLTF
CDR3 length: 12; clone size: .; V gene: TRBV6-5; J gene: TRBJ2-7; D gene: TRBD1; CDR3 DNA: TGTGCCAGCAGCCTAACAGGGGCCGAGCAGTACTTC; CDR3 protein: CASSLTGAEQYF
CDR3 length: 13; clone size: .; V gene: TRBV2; J gene: TRBJ2-5; D gene: TRBD2; CDR3 DNA: TGTGCCAGCAGTACCACTAGCGTAGAGACCCAGTACTTC; CDR3 protein: CASSTTSVETQYF
CDR3 length: 14; clone size: once; V gene: TRBV29-1; J gene: TRBJ2-2; D gene: TRBD2; CDR3 DNA: TGCAGCGTCGAAGGACTAGGAGCGACCGGGGAGCTGTTTTTT; CDR3 protein: CSVEGLGATGELFF
CDR3 length: 12; clone size: .; V gene: TRBV7-2; J gene: TRBJ2-7; D gene: .; CDR3 DNA: TGTGCCAGCAGCCTACCGCCCTACGAGCAGTACTTC; CDR3 protein: CASSLPPYEQYF
CDR3 length: 17; clone size: .; V gene: TRBV7-2; J gene: TRBJ2-2; D gene: TRBD2; CDR3 DNA: TGTGCCAGCAGCCGTCGACTAGCGGGGGAGAGAACCGGGGAGCTGTTTTTT; CDR3 protein: CASSRRLAGERTGELFF
CDR3 length: 11; clone size: few; V gene: TRBV7-9; J gene: TRBJ2-6; D gene: .; CDR3 DNA: TGTGCCAGCGATCAGGGCAACGGCCTGACTTTC; CDR3 protein: CASDQGNGLTF
CDR3 length: 15; clone size: .; V gene: TRBV5-4; J gene: TRBJ2-7; D gene: TRBD1; CDR3 DNA: TGTGCCAGCAGCTTGGGACAGGGAGCGGTCTACGAGCAGTACTTC; CDR3 protein: CASSLGQGAVYEQYF
CDR3 length: 13; clone size: .; V gene: TRBV11-1; J gene: TRBJ1-1; D gene: .; CDR3 DNA: TGTGCCAGCAGCCATCTAAATCCGACTGAAGCTTTCTTT; CDR3 protein: CASSHLNPTEAFF
CDR3 length: 13; clone size: once; V gene: TRBV29-1; J gene: TRBJ1-4; D gene: TRBD1; CDR3 DNA: TGCAGCGTTGAGACAGGGGGTAATGAAAAACTGTTTTTT; CDR3 protein: CSVETGGNEKLFF
CDR3 length: 15; clone size: .; V gene: TRBV7-8; J gene: TRBJ1-5; D gene: TRBD1; CDR3 DNA: TGTGCCAGCAGCTACAGGGGGCGGGCGGATCAGCCCCAGCATTTT; CDR3 protein: CASSYRGRADQPQHF
CDR3 length: 14; clone size: once; V gene: TRBV4-1; J gene: TRBJ1-2; D gene: .; CDR3 DNA: TGCGCCAGCAGAAATCCGGGACAAAACTATGGCTACACCTTC; CDR3 protein: CASRNPGQNYGYTF
CDR3 length: 15; clone size: .; V gene: TRBV6-5; J gene: TRBJ1-5; D gene: TRBD1; CDR3 DNA: TGTGCCAGCAGTTACGCCGGGACAGGAAATCAGCCCCAGCATTTT; CDR3 protein: CASSYAGTGNQPQHF
CDR3 length: 16; clone size: once; V gene: TRBV5-6; J gene: TRBJ1-5; D gene: TRBD1; CDR3 DNA: TGTGCCAGCAGCTTCGATCTTCAGGGGGCGGATCAGCCCCAGCATTTT; CDR3 protein: CASSFDLQGADQPQHF
CDR3 length: 14; clone size: .; V gene: TRBV2; J gene: TRBJ2-5; D gene: .; CDR3 DNA: TGTGCCAGCCGGACCGGACTCTCCCAAGAGACCCAGTACTTC; CDR3 protein: CASRTGLSQETQYF
CDR3 length: 15; clone size: .; V gene: TRBV9; J gene: TRBJ2-7; D gene: .; CDR3 DNA: TGTGCCAGCAGCGCCTGGGCGACAAGCTCCTACGAGCAGTACTTC; CDR3 protein: CASSAWATSSYEQYF
CDR3 length: 16; clone size: .; V gene: TRBV9; J gene: TRBJ2-2; D gene: .; CDR3 DNA: TGTGCCAGCAGCGTAGAGTGGGCCCCGAACACCGGGGAGCTGTTTTTT; CDR3 protein: CASSVEWAPNTGELFF
CDR3 length: 11; clone size: .; V gene: TRBV30; J gene: TRBJ1-1; D gene: .; CDR3 DNA: TGTGCCGGGGAGGGGGGCGCTGAAGCTTTCTTT; CDR3 protein: CAGEGGAEAFF
CDR3 length: 14; clone size: .; V gene: TRBV5-4; J gene: TRBJ1-1; D gene: TRBD1; CDR3 DNA: TGTGCCAGCAGCGGAGCAGGGGGCGGCACTGAAGCTTTCTTT; CDR3 protein: CASSGAGGGTEAFF
CDR3 length: 16; clone size: .; V gene: TRBV11-2; J gene: TRBJ2-1; D gene: .; CDR3 DNA: TGTGCCAGCAGCCCCGACGCCCTAGCCGGGCCCCATGAGCAGTTCTTC; CDR3 protein: CASSPDALAGPHEQFF
CDR3 length: 14; clone size: .; V gene: TRBV29-1; J gene: TRBJ1-2; D gene: TRBD1; CDR3 DNA: TGCAGCGTTGAAGGGACAGGGGGCGTCTATGGCTACACCTTC; CDR3 protein: CSVEGTGGVYGYTF
CDR3 length: 14; clone size: .; V gene: TRBV6-5; J gene: TRBJ1-6; D gene: TRBD1; CDR3 DNA: TGTGCCAGCAGTTATAACAGGGGGAATTCACCCCTCCACTTT; CDR3 protein: CASSYNRGNSPLHF
CDR3 length: 16; clone size: .; V gene: TRBV27; J gene: TRBJ2-6; D gene: .; CDR3 DNA: TGTGCCAGCAGTTTAATTGTCGGCTCTGGGGCCAACGGCCTGACTTTC; CDR3 protein: CASSLIVGSGANGLTF